This TCR beta chain was sequenced in a study of blood T cells in healthy people across ages. Study-wide results and caveats: Long-lived donors had more naive CD4+ cells and higher diversity than aged donors. There was a strong correlation between TCR beta diversity and naive T cell percentage.

This clonotype occurred a few times. The antigen is unknown. A second PCR, run for roughly 7 to 11 cycles, used a sample-barcoded 5' primer plus a J-beta primer mix. Using its own MiXCR run on the 5' RACE reads, TCRdb lists one record per CDR3 protein. The top ten clones hold around 23% of a sample with fewer than 2,000,000 distinct CDR3 sequences, around 40% of them seen once. The clonotype originates from a human donor in good health. The source material was blood.

CDR3 amino acids: CSVAVGDRGLDTF. DNA for the CDR3: TGCAGCGTTGCCGTGGGGGACAGGGGATTAGACACCTTC. The chain uses TRBV29-1 and TRBJ1-2, with 10 bases that match TRBD1. V lost 4 bases, J lost 12 bases, and 11 bases stayed unmatched. The V gene's germline CDR1 is SQVTM and CDR2 ANQGSEA. The CDR3 is 13 residues long.